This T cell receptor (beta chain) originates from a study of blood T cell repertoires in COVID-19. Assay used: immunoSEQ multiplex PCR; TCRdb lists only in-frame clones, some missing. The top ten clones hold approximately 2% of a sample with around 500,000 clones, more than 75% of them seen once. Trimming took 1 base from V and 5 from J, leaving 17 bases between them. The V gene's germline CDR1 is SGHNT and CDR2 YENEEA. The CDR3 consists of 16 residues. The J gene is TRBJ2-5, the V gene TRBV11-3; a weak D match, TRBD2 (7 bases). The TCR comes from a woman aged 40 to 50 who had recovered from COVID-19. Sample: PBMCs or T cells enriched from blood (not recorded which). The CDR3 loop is CASSLGAGAMSETQYF. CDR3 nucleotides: TGTGCCAGCAGCTTAGGGGCGGGGGCGATGTCTGAGACCCAGTACTTC. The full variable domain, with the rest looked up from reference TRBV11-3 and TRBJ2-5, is EAGVVQSPRYKIIEKKQPVAFWCNPISGHNTLYWYLQNLGQGPELLIRYENEEAVDDSQLPKDRFSAERLKGVDSTLKIQPAELGDSAVYLCASSLGAGAMSETQYFGPGTRLLVL.